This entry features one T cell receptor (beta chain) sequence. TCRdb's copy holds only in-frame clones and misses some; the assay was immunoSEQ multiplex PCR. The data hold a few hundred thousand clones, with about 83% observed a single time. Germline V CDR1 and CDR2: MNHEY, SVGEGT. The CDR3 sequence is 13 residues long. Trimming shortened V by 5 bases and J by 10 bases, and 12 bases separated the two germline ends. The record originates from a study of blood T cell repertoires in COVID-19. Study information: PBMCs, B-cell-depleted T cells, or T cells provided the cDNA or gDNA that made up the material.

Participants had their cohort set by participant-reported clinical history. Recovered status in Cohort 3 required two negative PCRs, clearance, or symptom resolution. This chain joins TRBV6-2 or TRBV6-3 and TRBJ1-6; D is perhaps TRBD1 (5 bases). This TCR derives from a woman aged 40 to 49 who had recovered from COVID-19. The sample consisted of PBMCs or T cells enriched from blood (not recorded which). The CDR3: CASSRGEGSPLHF. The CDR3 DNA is TGTGCCAGCAGTCGGGGGGAAGGCTCACCCCTCCACTTT.